This TCR beta chain was sequenced in a study of post-analysis software for immune sequencing data. Study-wide background: Courses of disease covered relapsing-remitting, secondary progressive and progressive-relapsing multiple sclerosis.

This CDR3 is 12 amino acids long. V was shortened by 8 bases and J by 0 bases, with 5 bases between the two germline ends. Germline-derived CDR1 and CDR2 are SGHTA and FQGTGA. Study-level findings and limits: Four or five TRBV segments (TRBV5-6, TRBV5-1 and TRBV20-1 among them) occurred more frequently in patients than in controls. Samples made in the same batch grouped tightly together by F measure. Among multiple sclerosis patients, normalized Chao1 diversity was significantly below that of controls.

Unique-molecular-identifier-tagged TCR beta cDNA libraries were used. With roughly 1 to 11 million T cells as the source, a few hundred thousand cDNA molecules resulted. TCRdb re-called the PCR reads with MiXCR, one entry per CDR3 protein. The data show 740,000 or so distinct CDR3 sequences, about 50% seen once. In this sample, this clonotype turned up a few times. The antigen is undetermined. Sample: blood. This chain joins TRBV7-3 and TRBJ2-1; D ambiguous. This clonotype originated in a girl aged 5-17 years with multiple sclerosis. The CDR3 DNA follows: TGTGCCAGCCGTGACTCCTACAATGAGCAGTTCTTC. Translation gives CASRDSYNEQFF.